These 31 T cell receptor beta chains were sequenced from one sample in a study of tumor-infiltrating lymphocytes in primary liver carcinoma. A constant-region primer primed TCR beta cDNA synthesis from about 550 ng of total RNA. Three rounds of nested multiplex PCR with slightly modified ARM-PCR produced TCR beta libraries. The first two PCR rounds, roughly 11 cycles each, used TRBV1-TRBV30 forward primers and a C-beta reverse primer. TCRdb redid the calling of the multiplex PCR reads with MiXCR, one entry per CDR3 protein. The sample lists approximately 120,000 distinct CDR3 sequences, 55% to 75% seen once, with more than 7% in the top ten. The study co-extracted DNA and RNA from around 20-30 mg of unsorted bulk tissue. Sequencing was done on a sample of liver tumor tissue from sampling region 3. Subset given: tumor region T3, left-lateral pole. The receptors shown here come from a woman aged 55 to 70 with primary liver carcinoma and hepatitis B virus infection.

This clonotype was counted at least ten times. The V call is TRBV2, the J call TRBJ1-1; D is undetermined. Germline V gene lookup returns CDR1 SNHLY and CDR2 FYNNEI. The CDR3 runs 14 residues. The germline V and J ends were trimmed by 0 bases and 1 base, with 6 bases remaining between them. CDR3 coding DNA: TGTGCCAGCAGTGAAGCCTCCAAGAACACTGAAGCTTTCTTT. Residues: CASSEASKNTEAFF.

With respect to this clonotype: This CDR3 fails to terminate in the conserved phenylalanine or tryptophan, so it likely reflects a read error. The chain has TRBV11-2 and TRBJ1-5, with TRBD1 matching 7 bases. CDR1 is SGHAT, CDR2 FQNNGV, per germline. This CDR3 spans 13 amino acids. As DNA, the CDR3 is TGTGCCAGCAGCTACAGCCCGGGACAGCCGCAGCATTTA. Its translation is CASSYSPGQPQHL.

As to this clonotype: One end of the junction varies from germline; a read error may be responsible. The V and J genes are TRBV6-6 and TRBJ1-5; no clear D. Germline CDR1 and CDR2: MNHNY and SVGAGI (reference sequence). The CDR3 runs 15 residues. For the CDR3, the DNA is TGTGCCGGCAGTTATGGTGGATCCAGCAATCAGCCCCAGCATTTT. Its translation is CAGSYGGSSNQPQHF.

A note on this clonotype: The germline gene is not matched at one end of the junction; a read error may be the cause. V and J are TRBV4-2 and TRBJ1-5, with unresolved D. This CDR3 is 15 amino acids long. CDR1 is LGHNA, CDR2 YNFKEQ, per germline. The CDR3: CASSSRLNQWQPQHF. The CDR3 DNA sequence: TGTGCCAGCAGCTCCCGACTTAATCAATGGCAGCCACAGCATTTT.

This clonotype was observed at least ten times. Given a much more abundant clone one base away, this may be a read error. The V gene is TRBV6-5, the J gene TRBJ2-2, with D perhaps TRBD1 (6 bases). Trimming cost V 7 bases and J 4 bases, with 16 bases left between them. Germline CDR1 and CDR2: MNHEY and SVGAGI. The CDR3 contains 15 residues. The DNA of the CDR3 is TGTGCCAGCAATAGAATTCCGGACAGCACCGGGGAGCTGTTTTTT. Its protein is CASNRIPDSTGELFF.

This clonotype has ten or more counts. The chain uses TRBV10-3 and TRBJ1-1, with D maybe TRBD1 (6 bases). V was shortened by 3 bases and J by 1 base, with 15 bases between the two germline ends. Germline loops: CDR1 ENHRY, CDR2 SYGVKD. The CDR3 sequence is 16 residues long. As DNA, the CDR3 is TGTGCCATCAGTGACCTCCGTGGGGGGGCGAACACTGAAGCTTTCTTT. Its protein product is CAISDLRGGANTEAFF.

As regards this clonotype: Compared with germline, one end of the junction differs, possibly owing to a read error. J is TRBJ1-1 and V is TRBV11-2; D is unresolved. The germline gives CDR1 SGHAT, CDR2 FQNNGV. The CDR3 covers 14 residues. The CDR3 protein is CASSSAQRATETFF. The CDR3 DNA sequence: TGTGCCAGCAGCTCAGCGCAGAGGGCCACTGAAACTTTCTTT.

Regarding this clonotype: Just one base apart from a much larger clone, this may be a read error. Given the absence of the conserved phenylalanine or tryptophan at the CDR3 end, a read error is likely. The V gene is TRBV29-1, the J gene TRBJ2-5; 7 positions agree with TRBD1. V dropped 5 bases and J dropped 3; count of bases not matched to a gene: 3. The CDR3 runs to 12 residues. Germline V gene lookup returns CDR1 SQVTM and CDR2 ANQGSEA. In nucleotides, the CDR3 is TGCAGCGTTAGGACAGGCGAAGAGACCCAGTACATC. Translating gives CSVRTGEETQYI.

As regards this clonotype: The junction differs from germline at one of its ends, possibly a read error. The DNA of the CDR3 is TGTGCCAGCAGTCGTCGACAGAGGGGAAATTCACCCCTCCACTTC. The encoded protein is CASSRRQRGNSPLHF. The rearrangement joins TRBV12-3 or TRBV12-4 to TRBJ1-6; D is possibly TRBD1 (5 bases). This CDR3 comprises 15 residues.

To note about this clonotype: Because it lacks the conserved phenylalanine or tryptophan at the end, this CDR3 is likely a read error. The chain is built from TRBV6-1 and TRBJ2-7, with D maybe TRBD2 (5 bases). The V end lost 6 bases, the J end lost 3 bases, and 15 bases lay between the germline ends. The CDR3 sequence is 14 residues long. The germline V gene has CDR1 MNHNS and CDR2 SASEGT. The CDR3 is CASSANSGSYEQYL. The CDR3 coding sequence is TGTGCCAGCAGCGCAAACAGTGGGAGCTACGAGCAGTACTTA.

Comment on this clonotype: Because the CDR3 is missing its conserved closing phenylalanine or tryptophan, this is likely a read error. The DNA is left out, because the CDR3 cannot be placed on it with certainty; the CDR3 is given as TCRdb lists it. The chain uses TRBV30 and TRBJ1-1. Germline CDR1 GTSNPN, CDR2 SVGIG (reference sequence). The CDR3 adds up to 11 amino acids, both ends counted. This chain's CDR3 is CAWSVRDETFS.

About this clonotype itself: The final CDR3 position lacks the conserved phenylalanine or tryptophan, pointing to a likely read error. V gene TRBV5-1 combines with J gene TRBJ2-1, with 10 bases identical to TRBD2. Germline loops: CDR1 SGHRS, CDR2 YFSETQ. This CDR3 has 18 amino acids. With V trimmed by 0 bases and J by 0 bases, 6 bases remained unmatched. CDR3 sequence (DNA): TGCGCCAGCAGCTTGGGACTAGCGGGCCTTAGCTCCTACAATGAGCAGTTCTCC. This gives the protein CASSLGLAGLSSYNEQFS.

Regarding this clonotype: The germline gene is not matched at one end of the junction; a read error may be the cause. CDR3 bases: TGCGCCAGCAGCCAAGAAATCGGGAGGGCTAGTTTTGAGACTCAGTACTTC. The encoded protein is CASSQEIGRASFETQYF. The V and J genes are TRBV4-1 and TRBJ2-5; 8 bases are shared with TRBD2. The CDR3 is made up of 17 amino acids. Germline loops: CDR1 MGHRA, CDR2 YSYEKL.

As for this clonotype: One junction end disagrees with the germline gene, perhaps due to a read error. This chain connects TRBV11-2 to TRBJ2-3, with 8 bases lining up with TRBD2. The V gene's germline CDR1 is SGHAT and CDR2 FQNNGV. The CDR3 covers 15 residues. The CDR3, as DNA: TGTGCCATCAGCTCGGGACTAGTGGGACCAGATATGCAGTATTTT. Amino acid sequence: CAISSGLVGPDMQYF.

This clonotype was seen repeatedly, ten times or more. DNA of the CDR3: TGTGCCAGCAGCGCAGCCGGACACTTTAATTCACCCCTCCACTTT. Translated, it gives CASSAAGHFNSPLHF. The J gene is TRBJ1-6, the V gene TRBV28; tentatively, D is TRBD1 (5 bases). V was cut by 6 bases and J by 6 bases, with 15 bases left in between. Germline lookup yields CDR1 MDHEN and CDR2 SYDVKM. This CDR3 contains 15 residues.

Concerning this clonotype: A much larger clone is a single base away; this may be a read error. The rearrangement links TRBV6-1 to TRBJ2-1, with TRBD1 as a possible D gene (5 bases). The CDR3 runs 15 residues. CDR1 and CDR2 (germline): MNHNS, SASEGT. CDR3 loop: CANSDSSLGYNEQFF. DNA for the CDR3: TGTGCCAACAGTGACAGTAGCCTGGGATACAATGAGCAGTTCTTC.

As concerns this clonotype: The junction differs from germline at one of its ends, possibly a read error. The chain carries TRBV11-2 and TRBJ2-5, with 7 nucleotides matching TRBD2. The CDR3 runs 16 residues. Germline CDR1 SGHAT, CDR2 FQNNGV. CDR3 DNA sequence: TGTGCCAGCAGGCAGGTCGCGACTAGCAGGTCCGGGACCCAGTGCTTC. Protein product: CASRQVATSRSGTQCF. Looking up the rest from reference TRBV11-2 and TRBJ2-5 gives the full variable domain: EAGVAQSPRYKIIEKRQSVAFWCNPISGHATLYWYQQILGQGPKLLIQFQNNGVVDDSQLPKDRFSAERLKGVDSTLKIQPAKLEDSAVYLCASRQVATSRSGTQCFGPGTRLLVL.

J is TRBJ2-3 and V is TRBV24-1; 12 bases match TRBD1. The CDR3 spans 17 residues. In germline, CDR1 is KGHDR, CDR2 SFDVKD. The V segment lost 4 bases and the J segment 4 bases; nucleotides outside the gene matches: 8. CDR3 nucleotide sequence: TGTGCCACCAGTGACCCCGGGACAGGGGGCCGGTCAGATACGCAGTATTTT. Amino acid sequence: CATSDPGTGGRSDTQYF.

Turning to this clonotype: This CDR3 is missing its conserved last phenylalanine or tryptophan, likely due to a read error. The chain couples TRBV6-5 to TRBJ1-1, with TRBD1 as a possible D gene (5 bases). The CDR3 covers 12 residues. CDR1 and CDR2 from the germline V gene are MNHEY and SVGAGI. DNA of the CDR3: TGTTCCAGCAAGGGGAGGTACACTGAAGCTTTCTTA. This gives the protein CSSKGRYTEAFL.

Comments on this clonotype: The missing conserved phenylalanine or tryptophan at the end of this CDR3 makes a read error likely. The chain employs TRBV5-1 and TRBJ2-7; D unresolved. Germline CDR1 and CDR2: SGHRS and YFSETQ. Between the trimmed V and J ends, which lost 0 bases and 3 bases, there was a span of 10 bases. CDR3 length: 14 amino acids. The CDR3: CASSLGFSYYEQYL. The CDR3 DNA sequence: TGCGCCAGCAGCTTGGGGTTTAGCTACTACGAGCAGTACTTA.

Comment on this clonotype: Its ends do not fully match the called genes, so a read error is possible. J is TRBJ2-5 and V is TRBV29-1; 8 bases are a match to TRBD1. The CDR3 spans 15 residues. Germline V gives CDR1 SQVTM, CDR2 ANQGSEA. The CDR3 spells CSVDGETGEQETKYF. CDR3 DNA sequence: TGTAGCGTTGATGGGGAGACAGGGGAACAAGAGACCAAGTACTTC.

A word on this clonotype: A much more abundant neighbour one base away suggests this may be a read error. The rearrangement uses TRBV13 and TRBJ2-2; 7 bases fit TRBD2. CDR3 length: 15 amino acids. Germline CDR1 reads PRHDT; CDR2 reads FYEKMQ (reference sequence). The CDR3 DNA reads TGTGTCAGCAGCGACGGACTAGCGAACACCGGGGAGCTGTTTTTT. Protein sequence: CVSSDGLANTGELFF.

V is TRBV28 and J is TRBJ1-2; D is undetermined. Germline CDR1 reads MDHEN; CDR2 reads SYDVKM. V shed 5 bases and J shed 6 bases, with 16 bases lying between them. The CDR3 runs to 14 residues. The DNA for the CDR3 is TGTGCCAGCAGTCCTCACGAAACTGGCCATGGCTACACCTTC. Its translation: CASSPHETGHGYTF.

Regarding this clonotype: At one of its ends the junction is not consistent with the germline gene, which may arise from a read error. CDR3 amino acids: CASNTDGNQETQYF. The CDR3 bases are TGTGCCAGCAACACGGACGGGAACCAAGAGACTCAGTACTTC. The V call is TRBV5-6, the J call TRBJ2-5, with a tentative D call TRBD2 (5 bases). The CDR3 consists of 14 residues. The germline gives CDR1 SGHDT, CDR2 YYEEEE.

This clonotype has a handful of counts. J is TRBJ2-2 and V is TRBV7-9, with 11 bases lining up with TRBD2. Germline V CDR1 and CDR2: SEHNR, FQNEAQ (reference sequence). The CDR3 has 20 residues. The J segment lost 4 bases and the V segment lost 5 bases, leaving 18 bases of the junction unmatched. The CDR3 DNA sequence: TGTGCCAGCAGCGAACAAGCACTTCGCGGGACTAGCGGAGCCACCGGGGAGCTGTTTTTT. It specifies CASSEQALRGTSGATGELFF.

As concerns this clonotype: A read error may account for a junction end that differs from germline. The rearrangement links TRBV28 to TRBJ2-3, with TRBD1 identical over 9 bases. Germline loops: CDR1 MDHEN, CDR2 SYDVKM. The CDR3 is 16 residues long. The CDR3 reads CASSLVGQGLTDTQFF. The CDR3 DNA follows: TGTGCCAGCAGTTTGGTGGGACAGGGCCTCACAGATACGCAGTTTTTT.

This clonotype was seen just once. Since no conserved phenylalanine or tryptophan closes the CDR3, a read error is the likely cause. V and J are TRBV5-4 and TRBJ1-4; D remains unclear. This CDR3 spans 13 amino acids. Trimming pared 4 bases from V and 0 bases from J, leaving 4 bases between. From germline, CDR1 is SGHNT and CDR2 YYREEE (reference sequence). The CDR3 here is CASSITTNEKLFV. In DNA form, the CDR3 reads TGTGCCAGCAGCATCACAACTAATGAAAAACTGTTTGTT.

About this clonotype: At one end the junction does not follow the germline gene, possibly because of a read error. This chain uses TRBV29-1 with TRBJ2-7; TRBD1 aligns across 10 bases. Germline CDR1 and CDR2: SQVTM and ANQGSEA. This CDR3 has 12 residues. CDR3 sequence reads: CSVEDRGRKQYF. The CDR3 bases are TGCAGCGTAGAAGACAGGGGGCGCAAGCAGTACTTC.

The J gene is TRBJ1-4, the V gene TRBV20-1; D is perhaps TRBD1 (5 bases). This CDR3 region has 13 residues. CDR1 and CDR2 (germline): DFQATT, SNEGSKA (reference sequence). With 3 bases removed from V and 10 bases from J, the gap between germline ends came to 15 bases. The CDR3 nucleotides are TGCAGTGCTAGTAGGGACGGGAGGGGAAAACTGTTTTTT. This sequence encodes CSASRDGRGKLFF.

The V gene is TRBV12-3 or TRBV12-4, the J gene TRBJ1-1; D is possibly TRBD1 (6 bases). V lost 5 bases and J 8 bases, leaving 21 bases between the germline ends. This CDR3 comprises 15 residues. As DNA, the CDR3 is TGTGCCAGCAGTCCAAACAGGGATCGGAACAGAGAAGCTTTCTTT. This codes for CASSPNRDRNREAFF.

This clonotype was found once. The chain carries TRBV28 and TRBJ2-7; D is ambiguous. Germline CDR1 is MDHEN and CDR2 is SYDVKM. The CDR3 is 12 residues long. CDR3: CVSSSSHWEQYF. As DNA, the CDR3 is TGTGTCAGTAGTTCGTCACATTGGGAGCAGTACTTC. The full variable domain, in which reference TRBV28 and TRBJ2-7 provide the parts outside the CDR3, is DVKVTQSSRYLVKRTGEKVFLECVQDMDHENMFWYRQDPGLGLRLIYFSYDVKMKEKGDIPEGYSVSREKKERFSLILESASTNQTSMYLCVSSSSHWEQYFGPGTRLTVT.